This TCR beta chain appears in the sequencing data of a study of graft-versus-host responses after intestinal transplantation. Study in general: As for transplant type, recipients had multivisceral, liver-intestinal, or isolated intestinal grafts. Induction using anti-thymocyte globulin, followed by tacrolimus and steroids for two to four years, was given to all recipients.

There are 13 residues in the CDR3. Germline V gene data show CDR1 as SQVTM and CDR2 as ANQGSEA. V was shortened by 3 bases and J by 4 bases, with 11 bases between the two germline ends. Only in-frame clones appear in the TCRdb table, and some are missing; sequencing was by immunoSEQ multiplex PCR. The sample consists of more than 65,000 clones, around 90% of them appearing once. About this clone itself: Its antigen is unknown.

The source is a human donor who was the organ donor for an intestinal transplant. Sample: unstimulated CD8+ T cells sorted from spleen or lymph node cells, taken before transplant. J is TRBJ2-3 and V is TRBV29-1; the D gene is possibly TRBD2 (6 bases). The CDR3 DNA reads TGCAGCGTTGAGAGCGGGCGGGCAGATACGCAGTATTTT. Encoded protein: CSVESGRADTQYF.